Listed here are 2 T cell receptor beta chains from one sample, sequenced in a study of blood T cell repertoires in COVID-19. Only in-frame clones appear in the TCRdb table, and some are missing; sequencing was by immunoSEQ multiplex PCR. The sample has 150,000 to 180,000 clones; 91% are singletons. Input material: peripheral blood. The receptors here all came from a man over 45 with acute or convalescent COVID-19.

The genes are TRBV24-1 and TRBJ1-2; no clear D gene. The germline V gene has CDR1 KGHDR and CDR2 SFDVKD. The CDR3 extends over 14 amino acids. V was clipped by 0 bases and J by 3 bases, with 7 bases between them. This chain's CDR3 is CATSDLRYDYGYTF. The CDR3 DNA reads TGTGCCACCAGTGATTTGCGGTACGACTATGGCTACACCTTC.

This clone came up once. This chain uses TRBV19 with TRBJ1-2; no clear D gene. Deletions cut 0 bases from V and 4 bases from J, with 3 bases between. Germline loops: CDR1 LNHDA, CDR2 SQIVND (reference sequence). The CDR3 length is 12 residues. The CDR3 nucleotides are TGTGCCAGTAGTATAGATCGCTATGGCTACACCTTC. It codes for CASSIDRYGYTF.